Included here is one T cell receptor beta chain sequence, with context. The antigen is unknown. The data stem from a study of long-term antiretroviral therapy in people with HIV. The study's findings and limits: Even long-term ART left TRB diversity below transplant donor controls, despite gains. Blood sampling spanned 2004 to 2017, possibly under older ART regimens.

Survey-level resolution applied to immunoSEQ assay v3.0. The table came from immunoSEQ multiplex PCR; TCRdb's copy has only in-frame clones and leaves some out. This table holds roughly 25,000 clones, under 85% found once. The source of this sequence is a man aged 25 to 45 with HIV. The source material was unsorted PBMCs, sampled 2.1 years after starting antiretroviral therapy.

CDR3 nucleotides: TGTGCCAGCAGCGTAGCCAGCACCGGGGAGCTGTTTTTT. Its protein product is CASSVASTGELFF. This sequence joins TRBV9 and TRBJ2-2; no reliable D call. The germline gives CDR1 SGDLS, CDR2 YYNGEE. CDR3 length equals 13 residues. The V end was cut by 0 bases, the J end by 4 bases, with 4 bases between.